This T cell receptor (beta chain) stems from a study of cytomegalovirus exposure and HLA in healthy donors (dated by TCRdb to about 2017). Some background on the complete study: In an earlier analysis of some 550 of the donors, around 290 Gb of sequence data and 100 million or so unique TCR beta sequences from 150 million to 200 million T cells were reported. An early release that covered roughly 600 HLA-typed donors contained approximately 300 gigabases of sequencing data and 85 million to 100 million unique TCR sequences. Of the 300 to 500 genotyped donors, 75% to 85% were placed in the genetic ancestry cluster associated with self-reported Caucasian donors. The study aimed to test whether signatures of past pathogen exposure could be identified by cataloging public T cell receptors. The study profiled the T cell repertoires of 666 subjects by immunosequencing and related them to cytomegalovirus serostatus. A separate validation cohort of 90 to 150 different subjects was used in addition to the roughly 700-subject first cohort. To predict cytomegalovirus infection status, the study combined high-throughput TCR immunosequencing, statistical association of individual TCRs with disease status, and machine learning. A later analysis re-analyzed previously published TCR beta repertoires from 660 or so donors and added high-resolution HLA genotyping to study TCR occurrence patterns. In the later analysis, no new phenotypic data were used to find candidate immune exposures; instead, reliance was placed on TCR beta sequences and their occurrence across donors. An earlier analysis of several hundred of the donors applied high-throughput TCR beta sequencing to assess whether each TCR beta V gene segment acted as functional or pseudogenic. Donor age, sex, ethnicity and CMV serostatus were collected together with the repertoire data. Genome-wide SNP genotypes for about three fifths of the roughly 700 donors were used in a later genetic analysis, which treated that subset as a discovery cohort. All discovery cohort repertoires had been generated on a single sequencing platform. Both class I and class II loci were covered by HLA typing, at four-digit resolution. The number of typed donors differed by locus: about 620-640 for A, B, C, DRB1 and DQB1; approximately 520 for DQA1; around 610 for DPA1; and approximately 450 for DPB1. Because of strong linkage in the cohort, roughly five DR-DQ haplotypes were treated as single units for association and clustering. On average, roughly 200,000 unique TCR beta nucleotide sequences were sequenced per donor among about 400 genotyped donors of the cohort, with roughly 20% of those sequences being non-productive. What the study reported, not specific to this receptor: The authors suggested that the approach could potentially be extended to other disease states and immunological phenotypes. For the cohort, immune exposure information was limited to CMV serostatus. In a later analysis, several top co-occurrence clusters were reported to appear linked to parvovirus B19, influenza, CMV and Epstein-Barr virus. In a later analysis, HLA-associated TCR beta chains showed more clonal expansion and lower generation probabilities than non-associated chains that were equally common. In a later analysis, TCR association rates were found to vary across HLA loci, with the most associated TCRs seen for DRB1 alleles and the fewest for HLA-C alleles. The classifier was reported to diagnose cytomegalovirus status with high specificity and sensitivity in both the original cohort and the validation cohort. Broadly in line with IMGT annotations, most TCR beta V segments showed up in productive rearrangements about 87% or about 30% of the time in an earlier analysis of 587 of the donors. The study gave a list of roughly 150 TCR beta chains associated with cytomegalovirus. A few of the identified cytomegalovirus-associated TCR beta chains were confirmed in vitro to be specific for cytomegalovirus antigens. Because HLA typing was missing for some donors at each locus, association tests included only the typed subset. The presence/absence analyses assumed that sequencing depth was roughly uniform across donors, and that assumption may not be true. A cluster of highly shared sequence variants was judged likely to be a technical artifact of the sequencing pipeline. In this cohort, only TCR beta chains were sequenced, and detectable features were limited by the absence of alpha or paired-chain data. Most TCR sequences were seen in very few donors, while some public TCRs were found in many individuals. Because counts were too low, under 20 rarely observed V segments, including chromosome 9 orphons, were left out of the earlier analysis of roughly 600 of the donors. A further reported finding was that TCR beta sequences accurately predicted the HLA-A and HLA-B alleles for most subjects in the first cohort. V-gene and J-gene trimming of TCR beta chains was associated with a missense DCLRE1C variant in a later genetic analysis, and the association was replicated in an independent cohort. When HLA alleles, especially DR and DQ, strongly co-occurred, TCR associations were difficult to assign to individual alleles. The 87-base-pair reads could not distinguish some IMGT-functional V segments, including TRBV6-2 and TRBV6-3, so those segments were excluded. Linkage disequilibrium might explain the correlated functional status among segregating V segments, but an unknown experimental factor could not be excluded. In a later genetic analysis, fewer N-insertions in productive TCRs were reported among donors in an Asian-associated ancestry cluster than the approximately 670-donor mean. A later analysis found that most CMV-associated TCR beta chains appeared HLA-restricted, with HLA associations seemingly driven largely by CMV exposure. In a later analysis, 16,951 TCR beta sequences were associated with specific HLA alleles at a false discovery rate of 0.05.

The cohort consisted of hundreds of healthy bone marrow donors. All cohort members were sampled while nominally healthy, although unrecorded immune exposures were likely present. The donor tested CMV seropositive, placing the donor among the 289 seropositive members of the cohort. Every donor gave a peripheral blood sample, and the peripheral blood mononuclear cells from that sample were used for TCR beta sequencing. The Qiagen DNeasy Blood Extraction Kit was used to extract genomic DNA from the blood cell samples. The junction carries 16 bases between V and J, which are trimmed by 7 bases and 13 bases respectively. According to the germline V gene (reference sequence), CDR1 reads MNHNY and CDR2 reads SVGAGI. The CDR3 runs 11 amino acids, cysteine and phenylalanine included. Only the CDR3 DNA is retained, 33 bases long and in frame from the first base. The library relied on the immunoSEQ multiplex PCR assay. For the multiplex PCR, a mixture combining 60 forward primers for TCR Vbeta segments and 13 reverse primers for TCR Jbeta segments was used. The CDR3 region of rearranged TCR beta genes was amplified from genomic DNA by a multiplex PCR assay. Amplified TCR beta libraries were sequenced as 87-base-pair reads on the Illumina HiSeq System. In the paper's pipeline: A later analysis tallied some 79 million unique TCR beta chains across the approximately 670 repertoires, and some 12 million of those chains were shared by two or more donors. Raw reads were error-corrected and collapsed into unique sequences with a nearest-neighbor algorithm that merged closely related sequences to remove PCR and sequencing errors. To assign V, D and J gene segments, CDR3 sequences were aligned to IMGT reference sequences. Each retained sequence needed at least a six-nucleotide match to both a V gene segment and a J gene segment. Rearrangements were called productive when the CDR3 lacked stop codons and stayed in frame with V and J; all others were non-productive. CDR3 was defined according to IMGT convention as the region running from the second conserved V-encoded cysteine to the conserved J-encoded phenylalanine. The earlier analysis of about 590 of the donors excluded sequences that lacked an unambiguous match to a single V gene segment. An earlier analysis of a few hundred of the donors called V segments functional above 56.7% productive rearrangements and segregating when the between-donor standard deviation exceeded 5%. A statistical classification framework was built for diagnosing cytomegalovirus status from the catalog of TCR beta chain sequences. V and J gene assignment, in a later analysis, came from comparing TCR nucleotide sequences with IMGT/GENE-DB human TR gene sequences. A later analysis assigned CDR3 sequences and most-parsimonious VDJ recombination scenarios with the TCRdist pipeline. In a later analysis, each TCR beta chain was defined by its CDR3 amino acid sequence together with its V-gene family, and reads lacking a unique V-gene family were excluded. As a way to deal with suspected cross-contamination and a sequencing artifact, a later analysis dropped 450 to 600 nucleotide sequences that were highly shared and had low generation probability. In a later analysis, a clonal expansion index was calculated for each public chain from normalized within-repertoire ranks of inferred template counts. In a later analysis, generation probabilities were computed using a VDJ recombination model fitted to out-of-frame rearrangements, and the results were checked against IGoR. Hypergeometric tests were used in a later analysis to score TCR-TCR, TCR-HLA and TCR-CMV co-occurrence, with a repertoire-size bias correction applied to the TCR pairs. A later analysis estimated false discovery rates by permuting HLA or CMV assignments 20 times. In a later analysis, co-occurring TCRs were grouped with DBSCAN, and TCRdist sequence similarity was added when clustering was performed within HLA-allele-positive subsets. Co-occurrence clustering excluded repertoires with fewer than 30,000 or more than 120,000 public chains, plus five with anomalous nucleotide sharing. TCRdb took over this immuneACCESS table, retaining in-frame rearrangements with V and J assigned. Such tables are incomplete; in checked studies, under half of the missing clones stem from an unresolved V gene, and the remainder is unexplained. The DNA was the basis for D and trimming; V, J and clone size are from that table. This sample has around 120,000 clones in its table, and about 80% of those were observed once. More than 2% of the sample comes from the top ten.

To note about this clone: Its cognate antigen has yet to be identified. Per-base quality was not reported, and no clone a single base away is much larger than it.

The sequence joins TRBV6-6 to TRBJ1-2; D gene: possibly TRBD1, on 6 matching bases. The sequencing sample was made of PBMCs. The sequence was obtained from a man over 45 in good health and CMV-seropositive. The CDR3 protein sequence reads: CASMGTREGTF. DNA sequence: TGTGCCAGCATGGGGACAAGAGAAGGCACCTTC.